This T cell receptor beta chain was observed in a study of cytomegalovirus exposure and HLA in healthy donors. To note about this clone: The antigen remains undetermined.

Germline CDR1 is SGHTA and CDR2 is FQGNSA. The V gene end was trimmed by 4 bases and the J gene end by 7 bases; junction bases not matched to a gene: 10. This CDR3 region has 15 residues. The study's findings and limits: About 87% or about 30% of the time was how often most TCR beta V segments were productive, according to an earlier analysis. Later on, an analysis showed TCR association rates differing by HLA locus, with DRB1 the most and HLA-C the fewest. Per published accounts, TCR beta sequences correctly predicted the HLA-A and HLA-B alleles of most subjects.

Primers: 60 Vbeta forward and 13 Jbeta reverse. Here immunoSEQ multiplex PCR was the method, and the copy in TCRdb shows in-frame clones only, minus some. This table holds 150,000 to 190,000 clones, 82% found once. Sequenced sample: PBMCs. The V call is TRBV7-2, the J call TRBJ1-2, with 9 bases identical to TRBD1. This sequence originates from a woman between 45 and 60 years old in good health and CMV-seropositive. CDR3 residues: CASSSPGTGIIGYTF. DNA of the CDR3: TGTGCCAGCAGCTCACCCGGGACAGGGATAATTGGCTACACCTTC.